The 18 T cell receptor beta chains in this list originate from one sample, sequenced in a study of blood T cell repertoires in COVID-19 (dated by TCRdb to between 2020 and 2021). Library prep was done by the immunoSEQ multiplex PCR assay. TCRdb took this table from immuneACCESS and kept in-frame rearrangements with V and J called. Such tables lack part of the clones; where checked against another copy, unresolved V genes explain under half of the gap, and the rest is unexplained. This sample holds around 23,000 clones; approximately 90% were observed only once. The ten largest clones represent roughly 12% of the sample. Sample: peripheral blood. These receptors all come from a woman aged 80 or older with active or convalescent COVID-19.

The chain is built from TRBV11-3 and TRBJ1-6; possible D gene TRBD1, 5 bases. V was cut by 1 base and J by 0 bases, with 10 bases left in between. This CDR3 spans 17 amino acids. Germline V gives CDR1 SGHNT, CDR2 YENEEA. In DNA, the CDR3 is TGTGCCAGCAGCTTAGGTCCGCAGGGCTCCTATAATTCACCCCTCCACTTT. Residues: CASSLGPQGSYNSPLHF.

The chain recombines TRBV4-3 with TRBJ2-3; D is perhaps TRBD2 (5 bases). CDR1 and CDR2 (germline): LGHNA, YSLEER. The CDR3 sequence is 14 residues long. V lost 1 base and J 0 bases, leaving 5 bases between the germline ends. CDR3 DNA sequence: TGCGCCAGCAGCCAAGGCGGGAGCACAGATACGCAGTATTTT. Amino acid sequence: CASSQGGSTDTQYF.

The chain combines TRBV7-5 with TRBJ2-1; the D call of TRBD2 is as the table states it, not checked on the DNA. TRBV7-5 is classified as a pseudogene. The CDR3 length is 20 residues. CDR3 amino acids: CARSSSGLAGERGFTNEQFF. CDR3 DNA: TGTGCCAGAAGCTCCTCGGGGCTAGCGGGAGAACGGGGCTTTACGAATGAGCAGTTCTTC.

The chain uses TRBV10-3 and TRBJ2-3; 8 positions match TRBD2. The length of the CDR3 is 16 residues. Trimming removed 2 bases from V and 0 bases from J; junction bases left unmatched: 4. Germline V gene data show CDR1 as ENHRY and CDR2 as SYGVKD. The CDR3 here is CAISEGLAGSTDTQYF. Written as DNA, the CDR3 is TGTGCCATCAGTGAGGGCCTAGCGGGTAGCACAGATACGCAGTATTTT.

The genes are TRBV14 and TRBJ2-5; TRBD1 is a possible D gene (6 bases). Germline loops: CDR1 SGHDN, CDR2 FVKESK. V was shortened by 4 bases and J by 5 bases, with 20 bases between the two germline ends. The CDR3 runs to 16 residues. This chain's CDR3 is CASSPQNRAFGETQYF. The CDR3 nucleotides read TGTGCCAGCAGCCCCCAAAACAGGGCTTTTGGGGAGACCCAGTACTTC.

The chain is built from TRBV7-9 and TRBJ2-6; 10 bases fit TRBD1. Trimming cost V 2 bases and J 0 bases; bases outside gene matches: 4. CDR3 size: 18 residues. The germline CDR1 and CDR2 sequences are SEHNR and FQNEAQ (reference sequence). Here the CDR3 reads CASSLRDRGPSGANVLTF. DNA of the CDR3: TGTGCCAGCAGCTTAAGGGACAGGGGACCCTCTGGGGCCAACGTCCTGACTTTC.

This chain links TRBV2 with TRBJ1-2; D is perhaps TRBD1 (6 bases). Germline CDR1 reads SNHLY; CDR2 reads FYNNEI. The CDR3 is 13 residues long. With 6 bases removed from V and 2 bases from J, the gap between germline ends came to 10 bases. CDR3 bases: TGTGCCAGCAGCGGGGGGACAAACTATGGCTACACCTTC. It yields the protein CASSGGTNYGYTF.

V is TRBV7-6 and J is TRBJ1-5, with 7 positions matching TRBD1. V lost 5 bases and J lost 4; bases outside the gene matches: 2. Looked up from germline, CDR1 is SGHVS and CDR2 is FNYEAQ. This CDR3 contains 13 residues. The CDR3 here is CASSGTVNQPQHF. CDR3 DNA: TGTGCCAGCAGCGGGACAGTGAATCAGCCCCAGCATTTT. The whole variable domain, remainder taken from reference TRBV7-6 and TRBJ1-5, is GAGVSQSPRYKVTKRGQDVALRCDPISGHVSLYWYRQALGQGPEFLTYFNYEAQQDKSGLPNDRFSAERPEGSISTLTIQRTEQRDSAMYRCASSGTVNQPQHFGDGTRLSIL.

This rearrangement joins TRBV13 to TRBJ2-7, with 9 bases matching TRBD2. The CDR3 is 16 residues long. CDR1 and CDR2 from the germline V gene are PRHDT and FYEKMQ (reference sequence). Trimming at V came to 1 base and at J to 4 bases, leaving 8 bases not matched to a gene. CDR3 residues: CASSLASGGSFYEQYF. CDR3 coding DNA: TGTGCCAGCAGCTTAGCGAGCGGGGGGTCGTTTTACGAGCAGTACTTC.

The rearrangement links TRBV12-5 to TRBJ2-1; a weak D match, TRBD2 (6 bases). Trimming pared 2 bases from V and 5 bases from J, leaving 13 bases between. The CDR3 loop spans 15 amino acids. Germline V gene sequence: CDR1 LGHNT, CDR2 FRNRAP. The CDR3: CASGLIGRRNNEQFF. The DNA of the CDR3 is TGTGCTAGTGGTTTGATAGGGAGGCGAAACAATGAGCAGTTCTTC.

The CDR3 DNA follows: TGTGCCAGTCGCCCACAGGTCCGAAAGCCCCAGCATTTT. Translated, it gives CASRPQVRKPQHF. The chain links TRBV19 to TRBJ1-5, with a tentative D call TRBD1 (5 bases). Germline V lookup: CDR1 LNHDA, CDR2 SQIVND (reference sequence). V was shortened by 8 bases and J by 8 bases, with 16 bases between the two germline ends. The CDR3 extends over 13 amino acids.

The DNA for the CDR3 is TGTGCCAGCAGCTTCGAGGAGCCCTACGAGCAGTACTTC. Its protein product is CASSFEEPYEQYF. The J gene is TRBJ2-7, the V gene TRBV7-9, with D hard to call. Germline CDR1 SEHNR, CDR2 FQNEAQ (reference sequence). Trimming removed 3 bases from V and 2 bases from J, with 8 bases in between. The CDR3 is made up of 13 amino acids.

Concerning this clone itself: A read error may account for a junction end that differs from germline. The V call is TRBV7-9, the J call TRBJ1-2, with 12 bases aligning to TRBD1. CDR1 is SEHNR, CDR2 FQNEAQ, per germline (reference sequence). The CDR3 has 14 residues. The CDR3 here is CASSLKGQGASRDF. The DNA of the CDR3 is TGTGCCAGCAGCTTAAAGGGACAGGGGGCTTCTCGGGACTTC. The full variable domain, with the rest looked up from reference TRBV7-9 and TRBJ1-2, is DTGVSQNPRHKITKRGQNVTFRCDPISEHNRLYWYRQTLGQGPEFLTYFQNEAQLEKSRLLSDRFSAERPKGSFSTLEIQRTEQGDSAMYLCASSLKGQGASRDFGSGTRLTVV.

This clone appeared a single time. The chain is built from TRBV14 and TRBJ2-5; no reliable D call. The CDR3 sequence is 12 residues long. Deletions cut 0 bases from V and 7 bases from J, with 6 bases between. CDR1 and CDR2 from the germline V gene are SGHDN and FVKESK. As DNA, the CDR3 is TGTGCCAGCAGCCAAGATGCAGGGACCCAGTACTTC. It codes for CASSQDAGTQYF.

CDR3 DNA: TGTGCTAGTGGTTTGGGGGGGACAGGGGCGAACACCGGGGAGCTGTTTTTT. Amino acids: CASGLGGTGANTGELFF. The V gene is TRBV12-5, the J gene TRBJ2-2; the match to TRBD1 covers 10 bases. This CDR3 spans 17 amino acids. With V trimmed by 1 base and J by 0 bases, 2 bases remained unmatched. Germline V gene data show CDR1 as LGHNT and CDR2 as FRNRAP.

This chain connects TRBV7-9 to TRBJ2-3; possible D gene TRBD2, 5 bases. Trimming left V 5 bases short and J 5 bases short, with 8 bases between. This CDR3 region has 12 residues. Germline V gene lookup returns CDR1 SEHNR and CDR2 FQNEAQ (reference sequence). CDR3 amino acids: CASSLLGDTQYF. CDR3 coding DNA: TGTGCCAGCAGCCTACTAGGAGATACGCAGTATTTT.

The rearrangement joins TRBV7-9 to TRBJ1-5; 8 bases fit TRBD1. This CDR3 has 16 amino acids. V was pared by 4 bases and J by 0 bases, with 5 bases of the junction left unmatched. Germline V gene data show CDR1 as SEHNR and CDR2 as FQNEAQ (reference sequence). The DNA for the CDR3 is TGTGCCAGCAGCTCCTACAGGGGGTCTAGCAATCAGCCCCAGCATTTT. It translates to CASSSYRGSSNQPQHF.

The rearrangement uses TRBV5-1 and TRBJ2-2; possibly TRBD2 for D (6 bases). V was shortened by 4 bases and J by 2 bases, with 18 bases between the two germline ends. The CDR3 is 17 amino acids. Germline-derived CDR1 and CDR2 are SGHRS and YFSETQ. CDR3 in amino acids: CASSRDFQGGNTGELFF. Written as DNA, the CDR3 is TGCGCCAGCAGCCGGGATTTTCAGGGAGGAAACACCGGGGAGCTGTTTTTT.